This T cell receptor beta chain originates from a study of T-cell reconstitution after alpha-beta-depleted transplantation in children. This clonotype was recorded at least ten times. The germline CDR1 and CDR2 sequences are LGHNA and YSLEER. V gave up 1 base and J gave up 5 bases, with 14 bases separating them. The CDR3 has 15 residues. Unique molecular identifiers tagged the TCRbeta library. TCRdb used MiXCR to reprocess the PCR reads, holding one entry per CDR3 protein. Counted here are 200,000 to 250,000 distinct CDR3 sequences, about 12% occurring once; the ten biggest clones make up around 2.8%.

This clonotype originated in a human donor who donated a stem cell graft to a child with acute lymphoblastic leukemia. The V gene is TRBV4-3, the J gene TRBJ1-2, with D possibly matching TRBD1 (5 bases). The starting material was PBMCs from the stem cell graft donor, obtained from the stem cell graft. For the CDR3, the DNA is TGCGCCAGCAGCCAAGTTTGGGGACTGGAGTATGGCTACACCTTC. This codes for CASSQVWGLEYGYTF.